These T cell receptor beta chains were read from a single sample in a study of cytomegalovirus exposure and HLA in healthy donors. Clones were read by immunoSEQ multiplex PCR, and TCRdb kept only the in-frame ones, dropping some. The data contain about 150,000 clones, roughly 10% of them seen just once; the ten biggest clones take up about 1.9%. The sample was PBMCs. The receptor set was obtained from a man aged 50-60 years in good health and CMV-seronegative. The conserved cysteine and the conserved F or W are not part of the CDR3 here. The D gene is left open where the match is weak.

d_gene: TRBD2
v_gene: TRBV27
len: 15
j_gene: TRBJ2-7
CDR3aa: ASSTGTSGLVSYEQY

d_gene: TRBD2
v_gene: TRBV7-2
len: 13
j_gene: TRBJ2-7
CDR3aa: ASSLGLAGGPGQY

d_gene: TRBD2
v_gene: TRBV7-6
len: 13
j_gene: TRBJ2-5
CDR3aa: ASSLEVAGKETQY

d_gene: -
v_gene: TRBV5-1
len: 13
j_gene: TRBJ1-2
CDR3aa: ASSLSPGIGYGYT

d_gene: TRBD1
v_gene: TRBV30
len: 12
j_gene: TRBJ2-7
CDR3aa: AWKSGQGGYEQY

d_gene: -
v_gene: TRBV9
len: 9
j_gene: TRBJ2-1
CDR3aa: ASSSGDEQF

d_gene: -
v_gene: TRBV5-1
len: 12
j_gene: TRBJ2-7
CDR3aa: ASSSGPSSYEQY

d_gene: TRBD1
v_gene: TRBV29-1
len: 11
j_gene: TRBJ2-1
CDR3aa: SVIRTGGGEQF

d_gene: -
v_gene: TRBV2
len: 8
j_gene: TRBJ2-7
CDR3aa: ASSDNEQY

d_gene: -
v_gene: TRBV19
len: 9
j_gene: TRBJ1-2
CDR3aa: ASSIRFGYT

d_gene: -
v_gene: TRBV7-3
len: 13
j_gene: TRBJ2-6
CDR3aa: ASSLSYPGANVLT

d_gene: -
v_gene: TRBV14
len: 11
j_gene: TRBJ2-7
CDR3aa: ASSQDGGYEQY

d_gene: -
v_gene: TRBV4-1
len: 17
j_gene: TRBJ1-5
CDR3aa: ASSQVRGSVVASNQPQH

d_gene: -
v_gene: TRBV6-5
len: 12
j_gene: TRBJ1-5
CDR3aa: ASSYRSGGQPQH

d_gene: TRBD2
v_gene: TRBV27
len: 14
j_gene: TRBJ2-1
CDR3aa: ASSFRVGGRYNEQF

d_gene: -
v_gene: TRBV30
len: 9
j_gene: TRBJ2-7
CDR3aa: ALSGSYEQY

d_gene: -
v_gene: TRBV28
len: 10
j_gene: TRBJ1-2
CDR3aa: ASKGGVTSYT

d_gene: -
v_gene: TRBV2
len: 11
j_gene: TRBJ2-3
CDR3aa: ASIRGGGDTQY

d_gene: -
v_gene: TRBV5-4
len: 13
j_gene: TRBJ1-1
CDR3aa: ASSPRAGVDTEAF

d_gene: TRBD1
v_gene: TRBV5-4
len: 14
j_gene: TRBJ1-1
CDR3aa: ASSLAKGTVNTEAF

d_gene: -
v_gene: TRBV9
len: 11
j_gene: TRBJ1-2
CDR3aa: ASSPADGYGYT

d_gene: TRBD2
v_gene: TRBV10-3
len: 13
j_gene: TRBJ2-5
CDR3aa: AISETASGEETQY

d_gene: -
v_gene: TRBV6-1
len: 12
j_gene: TRBJ1-5
CDR3aa: ASSEFSGYQPQH

d_gene: -
v_gene: TRBV7-8
len: 13
j_gene: TRBJ2-5
CDR3aa: ASSLAGGGGETQY

d_gene: TRBD2
v_gene: TRBV19
len: 14
j_gene: TRBJ2-2
CDR3aa: ASSMGLAENTGELF

d_gene: TRBD1
v_gene: TRBV19
len: 10
j_gene: TRBJ1-4
CDR3aa: AATTGSEKLF

d_gene: -
v_gene: TRBV6-5
len: 13
j_gene: TRBJ2-1
CDR3aa: ASSHRREGNNEQF

d_gene: TRBD1
v_gene: TRBV28
len: 13
j_gene: TRBJ1-3
CDR3aa: ASSYDRVDGNTIY

d_gene: -
v_gene: TRBV6-5
len: 12
j_gene: TRBJ2-7
CDR3aa: ASSSVPRVHEQY

d_gene: TRBD2
v_gene: TRBV5-1
len: 17
j_gene: TRBJ2-2
CDR3aa: ASSRGLAGGKSDTGELF

d_gene: -
v_gene: TRBV5-1
len: 10
j_gene: TRBJ1-1
CDR3aa: ASSYGGAEAF

d_gene: TRBD1
v_gene: TRBV19
len: 12
j_gene: TRBJ1-2
CDR3aa: ASSRDRENYGYT

d_gene: -
v_gene: TRBV18
len: 12
j_gene: TRBJ2-7
CDR3aa: ASSPDRLAYEQY

d_gene: TRBD1
v_gene: TRBV27
len: 13
j_gene: TRBJ1-4
CDR3aa: ASSPLTGGNEKLF

d_gene: -
v_gene: TRBV9
len: 12
j_gene: TRBJ1-5
CDR3aa: ASSVGQENQPQH

d_gene: -
v_gene: TRBV4-2
len: 13
j_gene: TRBJ1-1
CDR3aa: ASSARVGGSTEAF

d_gene: -
v_gene: TRBV9
len: 10
j_gene: TRBJ2-3
CDR3aa: ASSPYTDTQY

d_gene: TRBD1
v_gene: TRBV7-8
len: 10
j_gene: TRBJ1-1
CDR3aa: ASSFDRAEAF

d_gene: -
v_gene: TRBV18
len: 13
j_gene: TRBJ1-5
CDR3aa: ASSHSSGEEGPQH

d_gene: TRBD2
v_gene: TRBV7-9
len: 12
j_gene: TRBJ2-1
CDR3aa: ASRSGRSYNEQF

d_gene: TRBD1
v_gene: TRBV6-6
len: 13
j_gene: TRBJ1-5
CDR3aa: ASRYPGQGTGPQH

d_gene: -
v_gene: TRBV4-2
len: 15
j_gene: TRBJ2-1
CDR3aa: ASSQTSVGSSYNEQF

d_gene: -
v_gene: TRBV19
len: 13
j_gene: TRBJ1-1
CDR3aa: ASTAGGGQPYEAF

d_gene: TRBD1
v_gene: TRBV19
len: 12
j_gene: TRBJ1-1
CDR3aa: ASNAGQTNTEAF

d_gene: -
v_gene: TRBV9
len: 11
j_gene: TRBJ1-1
CDR3aa: ASAPRMNTEAF

d_gene: TRBD1
v_gene: TRBV2
len: 12
j_gene: TRBJ1-1
CDR3aa: ASTETGTGLEAF

d_gene: -
v_gene: TRBV6-6
len: 13
j_gene: TRBJ1-1
CDR3aa: ASSYSQGLDTEAF

d_gene: -
v_gene: TRBV28
len: 15
j_gene: TRBJ1-2
CDR3aa: ASSLGNGGFFNYGYT

d_gene: TRBD2
v_gene: TRBV19
len: 13
j_gene: TRBJ2-7
CDR3aa: ASSIRTSGLYEQY

d_gene: TRBD1
v_gene: TRBV28
len: 11
j_gene: TRBJ1-5
CDR3aa: ASGGQVNQPQH

d_gene: -
v_gene: TRBV28
len: 11
j_gene: TRBJ1-1
CDR3aa: ASSLRRPFEAF

d_gene: -
v_gene: TRBV7-2
len: 11
j_gene: TRBJ2-7
CDR3aa: ASIPARRYEQY

d_gene: TRBD1
v_gene: TRBV29-1
len: 11
j_gene: TRBJ1-4
CDR3aa: SVRTGGNEKLF

d_gene: -
v_gene: TRBV5-1
len: 9
j_gene: TRBJ1-1
CDR3aa: ASSEGLRAF

d_gene: -
v_gene: TRBV27
len: 11
j_gene: TRBJ1-5
CDR3aa: ASSSSHNQPQH

d_gene: -
v_gene: TRBV27
len: 15
j_gene: TRBJ1-5
CDR3aa: ASRPGPPASGGQPQH

d_gene: -
v_gene: TRBV11-2
len: 11
j_gene: TRBJ1-2
CDR3aa: ASSTGLRYGYT